The clone carrying this T cell receptor beta chain was detected only once. This sample is part of a study of T-cell reconstitution after alpha-beta-depleted transplantation in children. Researchers prepared the TCRbeta library using unique molecular identifiers, the study reports. In TCRdb, the PCR reads were re-called with MiXCR into one record per CDR3 protein. The data show 580,000 or so distinct CDR3 sequences, roughly 23% seen once. Deletions cut 5 bases from V and 2 bases from J, with 13 bases between. CDR1 and CDR2 from the germline V gene are SGHRS and YFSETQ. CDR3 length: 14 amino acids. This chain connects TRBV5-1 to TRBJ1-1; D unclear. The sample consisted of PBMCs, mostly from graft donor cells, taken 360 days after TCRalphabeta/CD19-depleted stem cell transplant. This clonotype originated in a boy in the first two years of life who had a stem cell transplant for acute myeloid leukemia, so the T cells may come from the graft donor. This CDR3 is CASSRGNSNTEAFF. CDR3 in DNA: TGCGCCAGCAGTAGAGGGAATTCAAACACTGAAGCTTTCTTT. Full variable domain (remainder filled in from reference TRBV5-1 and TRBJ1-1): KAGVTQTPRYLIKTRGQQVTLSCSPISGHRSVSWYQQTPGQGLQFLFEYFSETQRNKGNFPGRFSGRQFSNSRSEMNVSTLELGDSALYLCASSRGNSNTEAFFGQGTRLTVV.